The 13 T cell receptor beta chains given below trace back to one sample, sequenced in a study of CD8+ T cells in alopecia areata (dated by TCRdb to the late 2010s). In light of the paper, this sample's time point label describes: baseline before oral tofacitinib. The library was prepared using the immunoSEQ multiplex PCR assay. For TCR sequencing, RNA was extracted from every sample and reverse transcribed into cDNA to serve as template. In TCRdb, the immuneACCESS table is reduced to in-frame sequences with V and J assigned. These tables do not hold every clone; where another copy was compared, an unresolved V gene accounts for under half, and the others remain unexplained. The sample profile shows hundreds of thousands of clones; about 53% of them were found once. The top ten constitute 0.45% of the sample. Sequenced here: CD4+ T cells sorted from blood, sampled at week 0. These receptors originate from a human donor with alopecia areata.

The rearrangement uses TRBV30 and TRBJ2-5; 7 bases match TRBD1. Germline values: CDR1 GTSNPN, CDR2 SVGIG (reference sequence). The CDR3 has 14 amino acids. V shed 3 bases, J shed 4 bases, and the junction held 8 bases outside the gene matches. DNA for the CDR3: TGTGCCTGGAGGGCCGGGACAGCTAGAGAGACCCAGTACTTC. Encoded protein: CAWRAGTARETQYF.

This clone was detected a few times. The gene calls are TRBV2 and TRBJ2-4; no clear D. Per germline, CDR1 SNHLY and CDR2 FYNNEI. The CDR3 runs 12 residues. The V and J ends lost 8 bases and 6 bases respectively, with 11 bases between them. The CDR3: CASGPDPNIQYF. The CDR3 DNA sequence: TGTGCCAGCGGCCCGGACCCAAACATTCAGTACTTC. The full variable domain, completed using reference TRBV2 and TRBJ2-4, is EPEVTQTPSHQVTQMGQEVILRCVPISNHLYFYWYRQILGQKVEFLVSFYNNEISEKSEIFDDQFSVERPDGSNFTLKIRSTKLEDSAMYFCASGPDPNIQYFGAGTRLSVL.

This clone was found a few times. V gene TRBV6-6 combines with J gene TRBJ1-2; D gene unclear. The CDR3 loop spans 12 amino acids. Looked up from germline, CDR1 is MNHNY and CDR2 is SVGAGI (reference sequence). Trimming pared 2 bases from V and 8 bases from J, leaving 9 bases between. CDR3 protein: CASSYGLNGYTF. CDR3 coding DNA: TGTGCCAGCAGTTACGGTCTTAACGGCTACACCTTC.

The rearrangement links TRBV30 to TRBJ1-1; possible D gene TRBD1, 6 bases. The CDR3 contains 16 residues. CDR1 is GTSNPN and CDR2 is SVGIG in the germline V gene (reference sequence). With 4 bases removed from V and 2 bases from J, the gap between germline ends came to 20 bases. The CDR3 DNA follows: TGTGCCTGGATCCTGGCAGGGCGGGGGACAAACACTGAAGCTTTCTTT. Translated: CAWILAGRGTNTEAFF.

This chain connects TRBV7-8 to TRBJ1-1; D not resolved. The CDR3 totals 12 residues. V lost 1 base, J lost 11 bases, and 11 bases lay in between. The germline V gene encodes CDR1 SGHVS and CDR2 FQNEAQ. The CDR3 bases are TGTGCCAGCAGCTTAGTTAGGGAGTCCGCTTTCTTT. Amino acid sequence: CASSLVRESAFF.

This sequence joins TRBV30 and TRBJ1-5; no definite D call. Germline values: CDR1 GTSNPN, CDR2 SVGIG (reference sequence). The V end was cut by 1 base, the J end by 3 bases, with 19 bases between. The CDR3 spans 17 residues. The CDR3 loop reads CAWSEREGLGYNQPQHF. CDR3 sequence (DNA): TGTGCCTGGAGTGAGAGGGAAGGCCTAGGGTACAATCAGCCCCAGCATTTT.

V is TRBV27 and J is TRBJ1-5; D uncertain. Trimming removed 3 bases from V and 4 bases from J, with 10 bases in between. CDR3 length: 14 residues. Germline V CDR1 and CDR2: MNHEY, SMNVEV (reference sequence). The CDR3 protein is CASSFRPSNQPQHF. The CDR3 region has the DNA TGTGCCAGCAGTTTCCGTCCCTCGAATCAGCCCCAGCATTTT.

The chain has TRBV6-5 and TRBJ2-4; D could derive from TRBD1 or TRBD2 (5 bases each). CDR3 size: 14 residues. Trimming took 6 bases from V and 0 from J, leaving 9 bases between them. The germline V gene has CDR1 MNHEY and CDR2 SVGAGI. The CDR3 here is CASSLGTAKNIQYF. The CDR3 DNA reads as TGTGCCAGCAGCCTGGGGACAGCCAAAAACATTCAGTACTTC.

This clone was observed a few times. V is TRBV30 and J is TRBJ1-2; D perhaps matches TRBD1 (6 bases). With 2 bases removed from V and 3 bases from J, the gap between germline ends came to 10 bases. Germline loops: CDR1 GTSNPN, CDR2 SVGIG (reference sequence). This CDR3 has 13 amino acids. This CDR3 reads CAWSQGLDYGYTF. DNA for the CDR3: TGTGCCTGGAGTCAGGGGCTCGACTATGGCTACACCTTC.

This clone has only a few counts. The chain has TRBV23-1 and TRBJ2-5; TRBD1 agrees at 9 bases. TRBV23-1 is known as an ORF, though its function is uncertain. Trimming cost V 6 bases and J 2 bases; bases outside gene matches: 4. The length of the CDR3 is 14 residues. This CDR3 reads CASSLGQGQETQYF. CDR3 in DNA: TGCGCCAGCAGCCTTGGACAGGGGCAAGAGACCCAGTACTTC.

This clone was detected only a few times. This chain joins TRBV7-9 and TRBJ2-1; 11 positions agree with TRBD2. The CDR3 consists of 18 residues. V was clipped by 5 bases and J by 5 bases; unmatched bases: 14. The V gene's germline CDR1 is SEHNR and CDR2 FQNEAQ (reference sequence). In DNA, the CDR3 is TGTGCCAGCAGCCCCCCCTTCCGACTAGCGGGATATAACAATGAGCAGTTCTTC. It is translated as CASSPPFRLAGYNNEQFF.

This clone has just one count. The rearrangement links TRBV29-1 to TRBJ1-1, with D tentatively TRBD1 (5 bases). The CDR3 spans 13 residues. V gave up 7 bases and J gave up 7 bases, with 19 bases separating them. Germline V gene data show CDR1 as SQVTM and CDR2 as ANQGSEA. CDR3 sequence reads: CSAQQAGSNEAFF. CDR3 DNA: TGCAGCGCACAACAGGCGGGTTCAAATGAAGCTTTCTTT.

The chain combines TRBV4-2 with TRBJ2-7, with 8 bases fitting TRBD1. This CDR3 is 16 amino acids long. Germline CDR1 reads LGHNA; CDR2 reads YNFKEQ. V trimming: 1 base; J trimming: 0 bases; junction bases outside the gene matches: 5. The CDR3 loop is CASSQGIGQGSYEQYF. Written as DNA, the CDR3 is TGTGCCAGCAGCCAAGGGATCGGACAGGGCTCCTACGAGCAGTACTTC.